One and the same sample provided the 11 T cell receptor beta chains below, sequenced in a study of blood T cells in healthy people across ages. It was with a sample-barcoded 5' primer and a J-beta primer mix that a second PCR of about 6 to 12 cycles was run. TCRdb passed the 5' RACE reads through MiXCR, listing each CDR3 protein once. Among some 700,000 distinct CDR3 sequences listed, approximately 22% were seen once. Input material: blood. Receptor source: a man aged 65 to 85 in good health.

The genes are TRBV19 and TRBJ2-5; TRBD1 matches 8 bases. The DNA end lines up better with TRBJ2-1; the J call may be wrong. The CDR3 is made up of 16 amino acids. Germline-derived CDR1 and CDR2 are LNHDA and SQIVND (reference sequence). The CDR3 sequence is CASSIGQGRAANEQFF. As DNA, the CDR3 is TGTGCCAGTAGTATTGGACAGGGAAGGGCGGCGAATGAGCAGTTCTTC.

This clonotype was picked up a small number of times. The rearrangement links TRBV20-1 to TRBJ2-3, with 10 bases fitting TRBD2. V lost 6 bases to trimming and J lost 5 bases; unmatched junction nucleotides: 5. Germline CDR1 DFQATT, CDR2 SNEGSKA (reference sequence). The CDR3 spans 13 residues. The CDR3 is CSAPPSGGDTQYF. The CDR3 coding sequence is TGCAGTGCCCCCCCTAGCGGGGGAGATACGCAGTATTTT.

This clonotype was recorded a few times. The chain's CDR3 is CSARASYGGFSGQPQHF. CDR3 DNA sequence: TGCAGTGCTAGAGCGTCTTATGGTGGGTTTTCGGGTCAGCCCCAGCATTTT. The rearrangement joins TRBV20-1 to TRBJ1-5; no clear D gene. The CDR3 has 17 residues. CDR1 and CDR2 (germline): DFQATT, SNEGSKA (reference sequence). V was trimmed by 1 base and J by 6 bases, leaving 22 bases between them.

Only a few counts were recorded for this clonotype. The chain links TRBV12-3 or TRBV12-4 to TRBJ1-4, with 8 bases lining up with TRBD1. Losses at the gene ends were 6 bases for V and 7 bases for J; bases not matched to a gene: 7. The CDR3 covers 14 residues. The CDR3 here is CASSLRGQGEKLFF. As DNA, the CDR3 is TGTGCCAGCAGCCTCAGGGGGCAGGGTGAAAAACTGTTTTTT.

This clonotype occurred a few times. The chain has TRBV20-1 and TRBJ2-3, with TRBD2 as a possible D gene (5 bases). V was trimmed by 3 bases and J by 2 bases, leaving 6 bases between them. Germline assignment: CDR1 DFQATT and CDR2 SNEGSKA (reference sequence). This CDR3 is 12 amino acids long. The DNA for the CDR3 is TGCAGTGCTAGCGGGGTCACAGATACGCAGTATTTT. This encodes CSASGVTDTQYF.

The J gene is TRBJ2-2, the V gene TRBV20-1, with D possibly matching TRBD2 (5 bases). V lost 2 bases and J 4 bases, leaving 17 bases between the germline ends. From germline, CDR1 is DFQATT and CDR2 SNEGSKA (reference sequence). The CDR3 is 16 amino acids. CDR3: CSARRILGETTGELFF. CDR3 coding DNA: TGCAGTGCTAGACGAATTCTCGGGGAGACCACCGGGGAGCTGTTTTTT.

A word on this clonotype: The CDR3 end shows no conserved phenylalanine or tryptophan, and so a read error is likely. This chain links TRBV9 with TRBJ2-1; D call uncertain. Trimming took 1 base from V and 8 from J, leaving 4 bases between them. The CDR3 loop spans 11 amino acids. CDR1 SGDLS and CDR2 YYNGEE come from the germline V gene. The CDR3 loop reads CASSVFDEQFL. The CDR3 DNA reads TGTGCCAGCAGCGTATTCGATGAGCAGTTCTTA.

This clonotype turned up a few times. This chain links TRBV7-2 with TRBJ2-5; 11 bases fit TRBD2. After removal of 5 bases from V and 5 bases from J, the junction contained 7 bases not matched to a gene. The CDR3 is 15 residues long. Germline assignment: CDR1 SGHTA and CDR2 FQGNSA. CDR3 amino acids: CASSPTIAGGETQYF. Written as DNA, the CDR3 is TGTGCCAGCAGCCCAACGATAGCGGGAGGGGAGACCCAGTACTTC.

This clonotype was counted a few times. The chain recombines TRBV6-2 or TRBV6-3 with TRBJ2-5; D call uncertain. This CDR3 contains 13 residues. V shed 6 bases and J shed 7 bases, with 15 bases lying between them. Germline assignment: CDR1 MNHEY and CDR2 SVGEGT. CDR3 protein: CASSLDHLGTQYF. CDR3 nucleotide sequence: TGTGCCAGCAGCCTGGACCACCTGGGGACCCAGTACTTC.

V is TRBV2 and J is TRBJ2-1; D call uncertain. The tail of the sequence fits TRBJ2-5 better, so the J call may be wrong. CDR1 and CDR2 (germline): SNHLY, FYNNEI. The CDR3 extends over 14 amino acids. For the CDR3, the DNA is TGTGCCAGCACCTCCGCACGGCGCCAAGAGACCCAGTACTTC. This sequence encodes CASTSARRQETQYF.

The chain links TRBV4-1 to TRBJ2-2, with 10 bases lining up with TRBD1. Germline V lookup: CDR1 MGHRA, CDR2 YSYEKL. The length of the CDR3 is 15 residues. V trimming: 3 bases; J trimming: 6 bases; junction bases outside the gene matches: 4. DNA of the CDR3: TGCGCCAGCAGCCACCGGGACAGGGGTTCCGGGGAGCTGTTTTTT. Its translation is CASSHRDRGSGELFF.